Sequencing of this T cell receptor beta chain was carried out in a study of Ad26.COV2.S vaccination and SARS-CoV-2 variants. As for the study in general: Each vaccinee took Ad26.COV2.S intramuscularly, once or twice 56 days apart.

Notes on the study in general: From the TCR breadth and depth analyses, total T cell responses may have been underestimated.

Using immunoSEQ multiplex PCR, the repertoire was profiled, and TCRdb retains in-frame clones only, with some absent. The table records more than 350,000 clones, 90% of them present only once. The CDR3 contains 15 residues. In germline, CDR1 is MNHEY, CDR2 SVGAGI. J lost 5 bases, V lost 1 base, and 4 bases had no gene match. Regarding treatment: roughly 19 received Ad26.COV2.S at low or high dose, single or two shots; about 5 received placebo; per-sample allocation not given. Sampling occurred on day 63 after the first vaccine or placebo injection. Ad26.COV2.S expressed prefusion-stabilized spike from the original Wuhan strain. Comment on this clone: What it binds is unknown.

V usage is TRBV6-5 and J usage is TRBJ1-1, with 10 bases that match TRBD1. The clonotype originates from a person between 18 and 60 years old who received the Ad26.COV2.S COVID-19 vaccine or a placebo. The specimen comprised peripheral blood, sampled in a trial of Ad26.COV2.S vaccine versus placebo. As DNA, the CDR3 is TGTGCCAGCAGTTACTGGGGGGACAGGGGTACTGAAGCTTTCTTT. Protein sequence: CASSYWGDRGTEAFF.